This paragraph reports one TCR beta chain. What antigen it recognizes has not been identified. The sample holds no much larger clone one base away, and base qualities are not on file. The library was prepared using 5' RACE. Data came from an Illumina HiSeq 2500. The second PCR ran for roughly 6 to 11 cycles and used a J-beta primer mix along with a sample-barcoded 5' primer. A template-switch 5' adaptor carrying 12 random nucleotides introduced a unique molecular identifier onto each TCR beta cDNA molecule. At least 3 million CDR3-containing paired-end reads were obtained from each sample. First-strand cDNA synthesis was performed from all RNA using the Mint cDNA synthesis kit, with priming by a TRBC-specific oligonucleotide. Following uracil-DNA glycosylase treatment, all cDNA underwent a first 18-cycle PCR with the universal primers M1SS and BC2_uni_R. The original methods were these. Each sample was normalized by randomly selecting 1 million high-quality reads, each carrying a distinct molecular identifier. Instead of being binned into consensus sequences, reads with shared molecular identifiers were discarded. MiTCR, with a Q25 quality threshold and the strictest error-elimination algorithm, was used for CDR3 identification, clonotype clustering and error correction. Lower-bound total TCR beta diversity was estimated with a nonparametric unseen species model using Euler transformation. The raw public data were reprocessed by TCRdb itself: fastp quality trimming at Q25, MiXCR clonotype calling, in-frame beta chains only. One record per CDR3 amino acid sequence lists the most common genes and DNA. TCRdb, not the original authors, processed these V and J calls. The sample table records 730,000 or so distinct CDR3 sequences; approximately 43% of these occur just once. The leading ten clones occupy around 20% of the sample.

The donors were a few dozen Caucasian individuals from Russia, aged roughly 6 to 100 years, who were systemically healthy. Each donor gave ten milliliters of peripheral blood, collected into EDTA-treated Vacutainer tubes. Ficoll-Paque density-gradient centrifugation was used to isolate PBMCs, with at least 7 million per sample. Total RNA, at least 5 micrograms per sample, was extracted from PBMCs with Trizol reagent. For every donor, an aliquot of PBMCs went through flow cytometry to measure the percentages of naive CD45RAhigh/CD27high T cells. This entry is derived from a study of blood T cells in healthy people across ages (dated by TCRdb to about 2015). About the investigation overall: In model experiments, template switching captured about one uniquely barcoded TCR beta cDNA molecule for every two T cells. The study measured age-related changes in TCR beta repertoire diversity using deep sequencing normalized with unique cDNA molecular identifiers. The donors were divided into four age groups: young (average about 16 years), middle-aged (approximately 39), aged (about 60) and long-lived (roughly 88). The study analyzed two additional independent replicas of 1 million unique cDNA reads from the same blood draw for two donors, one aged 18 to 29 and one aged 80 or older. To avoid experimental bias, donors of different ages were distributed randomly across sequencing lanes. General study outcomes and caveats: Observed TCR beta diversity correlated strongly with the percentage of naive T cells measured by flow cytometry. Observed TCR beta diversity per million T cells fell roughly linearly with age, and a significant reduction was already apparent by age around 36. Because profiling used bulk unsorted PBMCs, naive and antigen-experienced compartments could not be compared conclusively. Compared with the aged group, the long-lived group had more naive CD4+ T cells, fewer expanded clones and increased TCR diversity, a pattern suggesting age selection. Total diversity estimates from one million sequenced T cells were considered lower bounds and underestimates. Because the CMV infection status of the donors was unknown, age-related changes in expanded clonotypes may potentially have been confounded.

The sequence came from an older woman in good health. Input material: blood.

The sequence in DNA is TGTGCCAGCAGTCCCATAAGGGAAGTCTACGAGCAGTACTTC. This encodes CASSPIREVYEQYF. The V and J segments used are TRBV28 and TRBJ2-5; the D gene remains uncertain. The J call may be mistaken, given a closer DNA end match to TRBJ2-7. Spanning cysteine to phenylalanine, the CDR3 consists of 14 amino acids. The DNA shown is the 42-base CDR3, in frame from base 1. Based on the germline V gene, the CDR1 and CDR2 sequences are MDHEN and SYDVKM.